These 26 T cell receptor beta chains were sequenced from one sample in a study of T-cell reconstitution after alpha-beta-depleted transplantation in children. Preparing the TCRbeta library involved the use of unique molecular identifiers. TCRdb itself ran the PCR reads through MiXCR, one entry per CDR3 protein. There are some 180,000 distinct CDR3 sequences in the sample; about 7% occur only once, and about 5.5% lies in the top ten. Source: PBMCs, taken before TCRalphabeta/CD19-depleted stem cell transplant. The receptors originated from a boy aged 2 to 9 with acute lymphoblastic leukemia, due to receive a stem cell transplant.

At least ten counts were recorded for this clonotype. This chain connects TRBV20-1 to TRBJ2-2; no definite D call. This CDR3 is 14 amino acids long. CDR1 is DFQATT and CDR2 is SNEGSKA in the germline V gene (reference sequence). V shed 0 bases and J shed 1 base, with 6 bases lying between them. The CDR3 loop reads CSARDRGNTGELFF. Here the CDR3 DNA reads TGCAGTGCTAGAGATCGTGGGAACACCGGGGAGCTGTTTTTT.

This clonotype occurred many times. The chain carries TRBV6-2 or TRBV6-3 and TRBJ1-1; 11 nucleotides agree with TRBD1. The CDR3 length is 15 residues. Germline-derived CDR1 and CDR2 are MNHEY and SVGEGT. V shed 5 bases, J shed 3 bases, and the junction held 5 bases outside the gene matches. CDR3 DNA sequence: TGTGCCAGCAGTGCTCCGGGACAGGGGGACACTGAAGCTTTCTTT. Protein: CASSAPGQGDTEAFF.

This clonotype appeared many times. V gene TRBV15 combines with J gene TRBJ2-3; TRBD2 agrees at 7 bases. Germline assignment: CDR1 LNHNV and CDR2 YYDKDF (reference sequence). V lost 5 bases and J lost 2; bases outside the gene matches: 4. The CDR3 loop spans 14 amino acids. The CDR3 is CATSGSGSTDTQYF. In nucleotides, the CDR3 is TGTGCCACCAGCGGTAGCGGGTCCACAGATACGCAGTATTTT.

This clonotype was detected many times. V and J are TRBV28 and TRBJ1-5; no clear D gene. The CDR3 totals 16 residues. V lost 6 bases and J lost 0, with 15 bases in between. In germline, CDR1 is MDHEN, CDR2 SYDVKM. The CDR3 DNA follows: TGTGCCAGCAGCCTCTTAATAGACGGTAGCAATCAGCCCCAGCATTTT. Translating gives CASSLLIDGSNQPQHF. The full variable domain, its missing parts supplied by reference TRBV28 and TRBJ1-5, is DVKVTQSSRYLVKRTGEKVFLECVQDMDHENMFWYRQDPGLGLRLIYFSYDVKMKEKGDIPEGYSVSREKKERFSLILESASTNQTSMYLCASSLLIDGSNQPQHFGDGTRLSIL.

The chain recombines TRBV7-2 with TRBJ2-7; 9 bases agree with TRBD1. CDR3 length equals 16 residues. V lost 5 bases and J lost 3; bases outside the gene matches: 11. Per the germline V gene, CDR1 is SGHTA and CDR2 is FQGNSA. This CDR3 reads CASSPSQGALFYEQYF. The CDR3 nucleotides are TGTGCCAGCAGCCCATCACAGGGGGCCCTTTTCTACGAGCAGTACTTC.

This clonotype was found a few times. The chain carries TRBV18 and TRBJ2-5; D not certain. CDR1 is KGHSH and CDR2 is LQKENI in the germline V gene. The CDR3 extends over 12 amino acids. The ends were cut back, 3 bases at V and 2 bases at J, with 4 bases in the middle. In DNA, the CDR3 is TGTGCCAGCTCACCTCCACAAGAGACCCAGTACTTC. Translation gives CASSPPQETQYF.

This clonotype has more than one count but fewer than ten. This rearrangement joins TRBV20-1 to TRBJ1-5, with D possibly TRBD1 on 5 matching bases. V was trimmed by 1 base and J by 6 bases, leaving 13 bases between them. Germline CDR1 and CDR2: DFQATT and SNEGSKA (reference sequence). This CDR3 is built from 14 residues. The CDR3 protein is CSARAAGIGQPQHF. The CDR3 coding sequence is TGCAGTGCTAGAGCTGCAGGGATCGGTCAGCCCCAGCATTTT.

The sample holds one count of this clonotype. This chain joins TRBV11-2 and TRBJ1-4, with D unresolved. The CDR3 covers 14 residues. From germline, CDR1 is SGHAT and CDR2 FQNNGV. With 1 base removed from V and 6 bases from J, the gap between germline ends came to 9 bases. The CDR3 DNA reads as TGTGCCAGCAGCTTAGGAGAGGGAGATGAAAAACTGTTTTTT. Encoded protein: CASSLGEGDEKLFF.

This clonotype was found many times. The rearrangement links TRBV29-1 to TRBJ2-3; D possibly corresponds to TRBD2 (6 bases). Per the germline V gene, CDR1 is SQVTM and CDR2 is ANQGSEA. V was clipped by 6 bases and J by 1 base, with 11 bases between them. The CDR3 is made up of 13 amino acids. The DNA for the CDR3 is TGCAGCGTGATTAGCGGTGGCACAGATACGCAGTATTTT. Translating gives CSVISGGTDTQYF.

The J gene is TRBJ1-1, the V gene TRBV29-1; weak D call: TRBD1 (6 bases). CDR3 length: 14 residues. The germline V gene encodes CDR1 SQVTM and CDR2 ANQGSEA. Trimming took off 1 base at V and 3 bases at J, with 12 bases between the two ends. The CDR3 sequence is CSVEVGPGDTEAFF. Here the CDR3 DNA reads TGCAGCGTTGAAGTAGGTCCAGGGGACACTGAAGCTTTCTTT.

This clonotype was detected ten times or more. This chain's CDR3 is CASSLGDSYSYEQYF. CDR3 coding DNA: TGCGCCAGCAGCTTGGGAGACTCTTATTCCTACGAGCAGTACTTC. The gene calls are TRBV5-1 and TRBJ2-7; D unclear. CDR1 and CDR2 from the germline V gene are SGHRS and YFSETQ. The CDR3 extends over 15 amino acids. Trimming left V 0 bases short and J 1 base short, with 11 bases between.

Many counts were recorded for this clonotype. The chain combines TRBV28 with TRBJ2-4, with 9 bases fitting TRBD1. V lost 5 bases, J lost 5 bases, and 4 bases stayed unmatched. The germline CDR1 and CDR2 sequences are MDHEN and SYDVKM. The CDR3 is 14 amino acids. The CDR3 DNA reads as TGTGCCAGCAGTGTGGGACAGGGAGAAAACATTCAGTACTTC. Translating it yields CASSVGQGENIQYF.

The chain recombines TRBV7-2 with TRBJ1-2, with TRBD1 as a possible D gene (6 bases). Germline-derived CDR1 and CDR2 are SGHTA and FQGNSA. The V end lost 1 base, the J end lost 4 bases, and 19 bases lay between the germline ends. The CDR3 runs to 17 residues. The CDR3 bases are TGTGCCAGCAGCTTAGTTCCCGGGGGCCATCGGGGCTATGGCTACACCTTC. It codes for CASSLVPGGHRGYGYTF. Looking up the rest from reference TRBV7-2 and TRBJ1-2 gives the full variable domain: GAGVSQSPSNKVTEKGKDVELRCDPISGHTALYWYRQSLGQGLEFLIYFQGNSAPDKSGLPSDRFSAERTGGSVSTLTIQRTQQEDSAVYLCASSLVPGGHRGYGYTFGSGTRLTVV.

This clonotype has a count of ten or more. The chain combines TRBV12-3 or TRBV12-4 with TRBJ1-4; 10 nucleotides match TRBD1. J gave up 8 bases and V 6 bases, and 6 bases lay outside the gene matches. This CDR3 is 14 amino acids long. CDR3 sequence: CASSRTGGGEKLFF. DNA of the CDR3: TGTGCCAGCAGCAGGACAGGGGGAGGCGAAAAACTGTTTTTT.

This clonotype was seen ten or more times. The chain carries TRBV20-1 and TRBJ2-1; TRBD2 matches at 9 bases. The CDR3 has 14 residues. In germline, CDR1 is DFQATT, CDR2 SNEGSKA (reference sequence). Unmatched junction bases numbered 8, after V lost 1 base and J lost 10 bases. The CDR3 reads CSARVTGTSSEQFF. The DNA for the CDR3 is TGCAGTGCTAGAGTTACCGGGACTAGCTCCGAGCAGTTCTTC.

As to this clonotype: This sequence may be a read error, since a much larger clone differs from it by one base. This likely comes from a read error, as the CDR3 has no conserved phenylalanine or tryptophan at its end. This sequence joins TRBV20-1 and TRBJ2-7; 9 nucleotides match TRBD1. V trimming: 0 bases; J trimming: 0 bases; junction bases outside the gene matches: 6. The germline V gene has CDR1 DFQATT and CDR2 SNEGSKA (reference sequence). CDR3 size: 16 residues. CDR3 coding DNA: TGCAGTGCTAGAGATCCGGGGACAGGGTACTCCTACGAGCAGTACTAC. Translation: CSARDPGTGYSYEQYY.

The table lists this clonotype with many counts. The genes are TRBV29-1 and TRBJ1-1; D is unclear. In germline, CDR1 is SQVTM, CDR2 ANQGSEA. The CDR3 extends over 12 amino acids. V lost 4 bases, J lost 8 bases, and 14 bases lay in between. CDR3 coding DNA: TGCAGCGTTGCAACAGCGGGGATAGAAGCTTTCTTT. Residues: CSVATAGIEAFF.

This clonotype was recorded many times. CDR3 nucleotides: TGCAGTGCTCCCGCTGGGGGTACTAGCGGGAACAATGAGCAGTTCTTC. As protein: CSAPAGGTSGNNEQFF. The genes are TRBV20-1 and TRBJ2-1, with 10 bases matching TRBD2. The CDR3 is 16 residues long. J lost 5 bases, V lost 5 bases, and 12 bases had no gene match. Germline CDR1 is DFQATT and CDR2 is SNEGSKA (reference sequence).

Many counts were recorded for this clonotype. The chain couples TRBV5-1 to TRBJ2-3; tentatively, D is TRBD2 (6 bases). Trimming shortened V by 3 bases and J by 3 bases, and 14 bases separated the two germline ends. The germline V gene has CDR1 SGHRS and CDR2 YFSETQ. This CDR3 is 15 amino acids long. In DNA form, the CDR3 reads TGCGCCAGCAGCTGGCTCGGGAGCGGGACAGATACGCAGTATTTT. Translated, it gives CASSWLGSGTDTQYF. Combining the CDR3 with reference TRBV5-1 and TRBJ2-3 gives the whole variable domain KAGVTQTPRYLIKTRGQQVTLSCSPISGHRSVSWYQQTPGQGLQFLFEYFSETQRNKGNFPGRFSGRQFSNSRSEMNVSTLELGDSALYLCASSWLGSGTDTQYFGPGTRLTVL.

This clonotype occurred many times. The chain combines TRBV11-2 with TRBJ1-5, with 7 bases that match TRBD1. Germline V CDR1 and CDR2: SGHAT, FQNNGV. With 5 bases clipped from V and 1 base from J, the junction kept 5 bases outside the gene matches. CDR3 length: 15 residues. The CDR3 sequence is CASSRDSLSNQPQHF. The CDR3 DNA is TGTGCCAGCAGCCGGGACAGCCTAAGCAATCAGCCCCAGCATTTT.

This clonotype has just a few counts. The chain combines TRBV18 with TRBJ2-5; D possibly corresponds to TRBD1 (5 bases). The CDR3 is 16 amino acids. Trimming left V 0 bases short and J 2 bases short, with 13 bases between. Germline values: CDR1 KGHSH, CDR2 LQKENI. The CDR3 DNA is TGTGCCAGCTCACCACCGTCGGTGGGGCAACAAGAGACCCAGTACTTC. Protein sequence: CASSPPSVGQQETQYF.

This chain uses TRBV5-1 with TRBJ2-3, with a weak D call TRBD1 (5 bases). The CDR3 sequence is 15 residues long. Germline V gene sequence: CDR1 SGHRS, CDR2 YFSETQ. Trimming removed 0 bases at V and 3 bases at J, with 11 bases between. For the CDR3, the DNA is TGCGCCAGCAGCTTGGGCAGGGTCGAGACAGATACGCAGTATTTT. Protein product: CASSLGRVETDTQYF.

This clonotype was detected ten times or more. J is TRBJ1-3 and V is TRBV5-1; no clear D gene. Germline CDR1 and CDR2: SGHRS and YFSETQ. Trimming left V 2 bases short and J 0 bases short, with 9 bases between. CDR3 length: 15 amino acids. The CDR3 DNA follows: TGCGCCAGCAGCTTCTCAGGCGACTCTGGAAACACCATATATTTT. This sequence encodes CASSFSGDSGNTIYF.

The chain recombines TRBV12-3 or TRBV12-4 with TRBJ2-3, with D perhaps TRBD1 (6 bases). V was shortened by 10 bases and J by 1 base, with 18 bases between the two germline ends. The CDR3 is 15 residues long. DNA for the CDR3: TGTGCCACCAACAGAAAGGGGGAAGGCACAGATACGCAGTATTTT. Protein sequence: CATNRKGEGTDTQYF.

This clonotype showed up many times. V is TRBV14 and J is TRBJ1-1; D gene uncertain. Germline lookup yields CDR1 SGHDN and CDR2 FVKESK. Deletions cut 3 bases from V and 1 base from J, with 6 bases between. CDR3 length equals 13 residues. CDR3 bases: TGTGCCAGCAGCCACGGGCGGAACACTGAAGCTTTCTTT. It yields the protein CASSHGRNTEAFF.

The rearrangement joins TRBV5-1 to TRBJ1-6, with D hard to call. V was trimmed by 4 bases and J by 10 bases, leaving 15 bases between them. This CDR3 has 14 amino acids. Per germline, CDR1 SGHRS and CDR2 YFSETQ. In DNA form, the CDR3 reads TGCGCCAGCAGCCTTGGATACGGGGAATCACCCCTCCACTTT. It translates to CASSLGYGESPLHF.